What follows describes a single TCR beta chain. The CDR3 is 13 residues long. The V gene end was trimmed by 0 bases and the J gene end by 9 bases; junction bases not matched to a gene: 0. CDR1 and CDR2 (germline): SGDLS, YYNGEE. As handled by the study authors: Estimated nucleated cell counts came from reference gene primer amplification. Only in-frame clones appear in the TCRdb table, and some are missing; sequencing was by immunoSEQ multiplex PCR. That table furnishes V, J and clone size, whereas the DNA furnished D and trimming. The table has 95,000 to 150,000 clones, 82% seen once; the top ten hold 4% to 5%. The data derive from a study of blood T cell repertoires in COVID-19. Study as a whole: The study drew acute and convalescent COVID-19 samples from the United States, Italy and Spain. Nucleic acid was either cDNA or gDNA, and it came from T cells, B-cell-depleted T cells, or PBMCs.

This chain joins TRBV9 and TRBJ2-3; 11 positions agree with TRBD2. The sequence was obtained from a woman in her 70s with acute or convalescent COVID-19. The sample comprised peripheral blood. The CDR3 nucleotides read TGTGCCAGCAGCGTAGGACTAGCGGGAACGCAGTATTTT. It encodes CASSVGLAGTQYF.